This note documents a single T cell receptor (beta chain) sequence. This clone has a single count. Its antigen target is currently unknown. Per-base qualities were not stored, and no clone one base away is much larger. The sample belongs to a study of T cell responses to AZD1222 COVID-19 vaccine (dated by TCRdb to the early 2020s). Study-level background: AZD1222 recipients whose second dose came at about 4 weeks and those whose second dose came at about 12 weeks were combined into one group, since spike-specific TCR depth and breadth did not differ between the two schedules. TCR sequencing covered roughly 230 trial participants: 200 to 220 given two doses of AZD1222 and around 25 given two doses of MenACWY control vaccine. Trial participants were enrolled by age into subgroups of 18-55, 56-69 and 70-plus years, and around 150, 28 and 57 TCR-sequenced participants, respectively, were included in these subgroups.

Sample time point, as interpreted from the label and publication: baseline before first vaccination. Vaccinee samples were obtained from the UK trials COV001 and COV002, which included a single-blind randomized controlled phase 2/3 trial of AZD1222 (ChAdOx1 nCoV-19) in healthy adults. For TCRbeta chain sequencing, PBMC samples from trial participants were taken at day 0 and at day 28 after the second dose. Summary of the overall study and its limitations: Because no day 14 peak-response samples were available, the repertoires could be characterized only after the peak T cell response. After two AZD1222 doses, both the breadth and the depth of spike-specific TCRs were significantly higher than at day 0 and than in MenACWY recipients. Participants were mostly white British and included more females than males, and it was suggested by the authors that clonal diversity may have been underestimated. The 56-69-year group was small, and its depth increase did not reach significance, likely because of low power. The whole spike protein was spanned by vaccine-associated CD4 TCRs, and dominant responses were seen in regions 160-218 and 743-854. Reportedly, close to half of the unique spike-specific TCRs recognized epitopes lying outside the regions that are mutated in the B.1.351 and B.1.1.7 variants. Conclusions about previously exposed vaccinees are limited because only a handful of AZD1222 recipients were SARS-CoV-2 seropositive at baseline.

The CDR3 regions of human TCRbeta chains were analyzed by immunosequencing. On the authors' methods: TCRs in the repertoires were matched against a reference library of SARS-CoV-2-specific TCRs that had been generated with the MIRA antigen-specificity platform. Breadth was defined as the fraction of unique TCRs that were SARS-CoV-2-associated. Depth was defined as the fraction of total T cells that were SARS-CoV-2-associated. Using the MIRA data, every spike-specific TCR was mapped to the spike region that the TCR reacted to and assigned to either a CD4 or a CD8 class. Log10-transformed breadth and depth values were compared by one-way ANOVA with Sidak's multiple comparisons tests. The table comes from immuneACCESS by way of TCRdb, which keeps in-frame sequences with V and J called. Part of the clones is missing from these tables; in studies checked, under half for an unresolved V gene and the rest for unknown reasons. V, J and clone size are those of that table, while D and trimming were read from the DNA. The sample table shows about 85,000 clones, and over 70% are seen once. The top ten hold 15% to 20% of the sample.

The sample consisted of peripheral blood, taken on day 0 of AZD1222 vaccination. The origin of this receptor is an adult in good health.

The nucleotide sequence reads as follows: TGTGCCAGCTCACGGGGACAAGCCTCCTACGAGCAGTACTTC. This translates into CASSRGQASYEQYF. The chain joins TRBV18 to TRBJ2-7, with a tentative D gene TRBD1 over 6 matching bases. Based on the germline V gene, the CDR1 and CDR2 sequences are KGHSH and LQKENI. At the junction V is shortened by 4 bases and J by 0 bases, with 10 bases in between. Spanning cysteine to phenylalanine, the CDR3 consists of 14 amino acids. Just the 42-base CDR3 DNA is kept, in frame starting at base 1.